Given below is one T cell receptor (beta chain) in context. No antigen is known for it. This specimen belongs to a study of cytomegalovirus exposure and HLA in healthy donors. Study observations and caveats: The study had only CMV serostatus as immune exposure information. The classifier was said to identify cytomegalovirus status with high specificity and sensitivity. Later examination showed HLA-associated TCR beta chains had greater clonal expansion than equally common others.

60 Vbeta and 13 Jbeta primers were used in PCR. As processed by the authors: The authors later counted 65 million to 80 million unique TCR beta chains, roughly 10 million of them shared. Generated by immunoSEQ multiplex PCR, the TCRdb table keeps only in-frame clones and is missing some. That table supplies the V and J calls and clone size; D and trimming were determined from the DNA. The table lists 90,000 to 150,000 clones, roughly 78% of them singletons. Trimming pared 4 bases from V and 3 bases from J, leaving 27 bases between. Germline V gene sequence: CDR1 LNHDA, CDR2 SQIVND (reference sequence). This CDR3 is 20 amino acids long.

The chain has TRBV19 and TRBJ2-2; perhaps TRBD2 as D (7 bases). The source of this sequence is a woman between 25 and 40 years old in good health and CMV-seropositive. The sample taken for sequencing was PBMCs. The CDR3 nucleotides are TGTGCCAGTAGTAAGCGGTGGCAGGGGCGAGCGGGATTGGACACCGGGGAGCTGTTTTTT. Encoded protein: CASSKRWQGRAGLDTGELFF.